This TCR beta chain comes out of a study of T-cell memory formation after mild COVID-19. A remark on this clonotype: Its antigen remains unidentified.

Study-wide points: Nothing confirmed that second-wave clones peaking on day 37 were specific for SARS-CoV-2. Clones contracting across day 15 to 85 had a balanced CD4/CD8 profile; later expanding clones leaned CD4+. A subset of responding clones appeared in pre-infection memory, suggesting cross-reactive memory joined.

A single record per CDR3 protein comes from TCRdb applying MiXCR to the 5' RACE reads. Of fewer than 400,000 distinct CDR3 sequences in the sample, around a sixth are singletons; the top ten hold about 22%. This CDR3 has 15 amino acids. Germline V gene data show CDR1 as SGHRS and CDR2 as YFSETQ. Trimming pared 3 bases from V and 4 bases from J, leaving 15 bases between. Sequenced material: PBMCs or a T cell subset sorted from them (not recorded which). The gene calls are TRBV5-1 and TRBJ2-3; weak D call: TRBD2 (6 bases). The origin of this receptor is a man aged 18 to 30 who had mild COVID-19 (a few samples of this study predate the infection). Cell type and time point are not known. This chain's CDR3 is CASSYRDSDADTQYF. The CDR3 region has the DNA TGCGCCAGCAGCTACCGGGACTCAGATGCAGATACGCAGTATTTT.